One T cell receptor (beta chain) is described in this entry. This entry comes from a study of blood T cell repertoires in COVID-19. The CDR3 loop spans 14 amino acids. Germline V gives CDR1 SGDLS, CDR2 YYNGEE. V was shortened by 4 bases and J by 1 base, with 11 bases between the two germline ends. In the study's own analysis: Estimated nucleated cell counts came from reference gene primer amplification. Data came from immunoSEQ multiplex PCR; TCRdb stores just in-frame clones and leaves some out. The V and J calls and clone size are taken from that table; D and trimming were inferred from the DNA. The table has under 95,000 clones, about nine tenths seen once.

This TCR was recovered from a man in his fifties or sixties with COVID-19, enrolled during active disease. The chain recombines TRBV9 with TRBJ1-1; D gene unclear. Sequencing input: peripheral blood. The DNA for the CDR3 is TGTGCCAGCAGCTCCTTTTCGGGGAACACTGAAGCTTTCTTT. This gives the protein CASSSFSGNTEAFF.